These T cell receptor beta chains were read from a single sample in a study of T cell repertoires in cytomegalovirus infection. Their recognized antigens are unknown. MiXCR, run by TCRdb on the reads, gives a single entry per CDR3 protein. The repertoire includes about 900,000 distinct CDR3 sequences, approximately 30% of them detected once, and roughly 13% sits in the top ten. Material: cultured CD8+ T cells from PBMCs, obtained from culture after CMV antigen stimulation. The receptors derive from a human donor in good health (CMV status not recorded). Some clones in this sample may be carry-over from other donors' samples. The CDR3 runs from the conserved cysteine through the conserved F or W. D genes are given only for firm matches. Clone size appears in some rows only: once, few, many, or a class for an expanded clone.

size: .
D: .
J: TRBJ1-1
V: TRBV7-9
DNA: TGTGCCAGCAGCTTAGGAAGGGAAATGACTTTCTTT
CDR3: CASSLGREMTFF

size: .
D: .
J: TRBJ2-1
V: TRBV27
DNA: TGTGCCAGCAGTTTATCGGTCGACAGTGAGCAGTTCTTC
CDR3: CASSLSVDSEQFF

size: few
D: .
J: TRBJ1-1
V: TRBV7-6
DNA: TGTGCCAGCAGCGGGGACTCCCAAAGAGGTCAAACTGAAGCTTTCTTT
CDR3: CASSGDSQRGQTEAFF

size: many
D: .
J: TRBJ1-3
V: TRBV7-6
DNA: TGTGCCACCCAGCCCACCGGGTCCTCTGGAAACACCATATATTTT
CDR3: CATQPTGSSGNTIYF

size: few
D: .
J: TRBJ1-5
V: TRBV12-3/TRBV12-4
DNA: TGTGCCAGCAGTTCCCTAGACAGGATTAGCAATCAGCCCCAGCATTTT
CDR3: CASSSLDRISNQPQHF

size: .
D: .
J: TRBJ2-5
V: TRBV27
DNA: TGTGCCAGCAGTTTTCGCGGGACCTTCCCCGAGGTAGAGACCCAGTACTTC
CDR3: CASSFRGTFPEVETQYF

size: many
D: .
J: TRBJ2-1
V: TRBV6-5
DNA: TGTGCCAGCAGTTACTTCCCCTACAATGAGCAGTTCTTC
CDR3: CASSYFPYNEQFF

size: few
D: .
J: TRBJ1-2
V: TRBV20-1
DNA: TGCAGTGCTGCCCTCGGACAGACTCTAGGCTATGGCTACACCTTC
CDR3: CSAALGQTLGYGYTF

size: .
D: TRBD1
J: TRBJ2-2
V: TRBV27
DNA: TGTGCCAGCAGTAGGGGGCTTTACACCGGGGAGCTGTTTTTT
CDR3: CASSRGLYTGELFF

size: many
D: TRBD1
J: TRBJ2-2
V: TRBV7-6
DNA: TGTGCCAGCAGCACGACAGGGATTAACACCGGGGAGCTGTTTTTT
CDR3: CASSTTGINTGELFF

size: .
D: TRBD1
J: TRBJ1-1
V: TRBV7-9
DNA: TGTGCCAGCAGCTTAGTGGCAGGGGGTGCGTTGGGCACTGAAGCTTTCTTT
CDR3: CASSLVAGGALGTEAFF

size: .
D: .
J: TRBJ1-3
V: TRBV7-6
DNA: TGTGCCAGCAGCTTAAAGCTTGTAAGCTCTGGAAACACCATATATTTT
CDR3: CASSLKLVSSGNTIYF

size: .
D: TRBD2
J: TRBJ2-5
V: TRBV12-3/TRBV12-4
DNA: TGTGCCAGCAGCTCGCGGGGGGCCCAGTACTTC
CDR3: CASSSRGAQYF

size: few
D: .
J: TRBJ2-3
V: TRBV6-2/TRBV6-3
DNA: TGTGCCAGCAGTTACGTCAGTGCCTTGGATACGCAGTATTTT
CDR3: CASSYVSALDTQYF

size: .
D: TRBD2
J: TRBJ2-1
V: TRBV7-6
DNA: TGTGTCAGCAGCTTAGGTGTAAGCGGGGACAATGAGCAGTTCTTC
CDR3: CVSSLGVSGDNEQFF

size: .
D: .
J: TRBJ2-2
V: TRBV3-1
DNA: TGTGCCAGCAGCCAAGGGGAACAGGACACCGGGGAGCTGTTTTTT
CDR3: CASSQGEQDTGELFF

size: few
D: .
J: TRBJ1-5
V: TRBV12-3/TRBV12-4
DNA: TGTGCCAGCAGTACCCGGACAGTCAATCAGCCCCAGCATTTT
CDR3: CASSTRTVNQPQHF

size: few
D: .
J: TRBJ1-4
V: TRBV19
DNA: TGTGCCAGTACCGCGGGCAGGGCGGGTAATGAAAAACTGTTTTTT
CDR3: CASTAGRAGNEKLFF

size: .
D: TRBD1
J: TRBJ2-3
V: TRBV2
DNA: TGTGCCAGCAGTGAATTCGACAGGGAGTTGGCAGATACGCAGTATTTT
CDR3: CASSEFDRELADTQYF

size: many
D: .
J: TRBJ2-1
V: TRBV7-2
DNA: TGTGCCAGCAGGCCTAGGGATTATGAGCAGTTCTTC
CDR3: CASRPRDYEQFF

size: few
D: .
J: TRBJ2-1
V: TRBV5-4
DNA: TGTGCCAGCACCGAGCGAGGGAACAATGAGCAGTTCTTC
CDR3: CASTERGNNEQFF

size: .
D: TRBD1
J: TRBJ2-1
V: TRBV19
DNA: TGTGCCAGTAGGATCGGACAGGGGAGCTCCTACAATGAGCAGTTCTTC
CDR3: CASRIGQGSSYNEQFF

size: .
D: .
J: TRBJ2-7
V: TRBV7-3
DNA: TGTGCCAGCAGCCAGTCAGTGACTAGTCACTACGAGCAGTACTTC
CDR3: CASSQSVTSHYEQYF

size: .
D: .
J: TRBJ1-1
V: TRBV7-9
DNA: TGTGCCAGCAGCTTACCCATTCTGAACACTGAAGCTTTCTTT
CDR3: CASSLPILNTEAFF

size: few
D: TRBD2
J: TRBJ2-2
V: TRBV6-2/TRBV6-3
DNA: TGTGCCAGCAGTTCGGGACTAGCGGGGACCGCGAACACCGGGGAGCTGTTTTTT
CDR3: CASSSGLAGTANTGELFF

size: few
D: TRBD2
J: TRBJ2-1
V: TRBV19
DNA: TGTGCCAGTAGTCCTGGGGGGGGTCCCAATGAGCAGTTCTTC
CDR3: CASSPGGGPNEQFF

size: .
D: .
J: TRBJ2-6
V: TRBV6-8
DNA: TGTGCCAGCACTACAGGGGACTGGCTCTCTGGGGCCAACGTCCTGACTTTC
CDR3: CASTTGDWLSGANVLTF